The clone carrying this T cell receptor beta chain was observed a few times. Its target is unknown. The junction differs from germline at one of its ends, possibly a read error. Specified time point: after dendritic cell vaccination, including at tumor progression/relapse. The source of the sample is a study of glioma-infiltrating T cells after dendritic cell vaccination. Study-level background: Autologous tumor lysate-pulsed dendritic cell vaccination was given between the early 2000s and the early 2010s. Dendritic cells derived from monocytes and pulsed with autologous tumor lysate formed the vaccine.

The CDR3 consists of 16 residues. Germline values: CDR1 SSHAT, CDR2 FNYEAQ (reference sequence). Clones were sequenced by immunoSEQ multiplex PCR, and TCRdb holds only the in-frame ones, with some missing. The sample shows 100,000 or so clones, about 85% of them seen only once. Overall study results and limits: Higher TCR clonality did not directly relate to longer survival.

The chain employs TRBV7-7 and TRBJ2-1, with TRBD2 matching 8 bases. This clonotype originated in a human donor with glioblastoma. This specimen was blood, taken after dendritic cell vaccination. CDR3 in DNA: TGTGCTAGCAGCTTAGGGAGCGGGAGCGGCTACAATGAGCAGTTCTTC. Protein sequence: CASSLGSGSGYNEQFF.